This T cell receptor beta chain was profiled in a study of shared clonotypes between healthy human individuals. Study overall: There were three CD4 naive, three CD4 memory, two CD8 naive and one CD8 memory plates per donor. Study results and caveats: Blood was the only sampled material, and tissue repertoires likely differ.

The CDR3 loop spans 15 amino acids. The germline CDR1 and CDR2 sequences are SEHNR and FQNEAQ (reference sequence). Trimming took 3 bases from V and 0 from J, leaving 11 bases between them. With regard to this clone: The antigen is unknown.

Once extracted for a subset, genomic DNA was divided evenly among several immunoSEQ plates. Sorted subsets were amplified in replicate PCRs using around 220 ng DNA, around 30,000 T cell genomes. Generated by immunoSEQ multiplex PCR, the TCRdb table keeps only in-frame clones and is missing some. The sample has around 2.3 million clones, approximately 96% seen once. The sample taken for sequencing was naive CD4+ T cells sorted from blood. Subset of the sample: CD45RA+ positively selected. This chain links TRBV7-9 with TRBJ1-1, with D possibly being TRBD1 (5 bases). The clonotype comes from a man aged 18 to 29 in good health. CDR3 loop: CASSFSGTVNTEAFF. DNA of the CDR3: TGTGCCAGCAGCTTTTCCGGGACGGTGAACACTGAAGCTTTCTTT.